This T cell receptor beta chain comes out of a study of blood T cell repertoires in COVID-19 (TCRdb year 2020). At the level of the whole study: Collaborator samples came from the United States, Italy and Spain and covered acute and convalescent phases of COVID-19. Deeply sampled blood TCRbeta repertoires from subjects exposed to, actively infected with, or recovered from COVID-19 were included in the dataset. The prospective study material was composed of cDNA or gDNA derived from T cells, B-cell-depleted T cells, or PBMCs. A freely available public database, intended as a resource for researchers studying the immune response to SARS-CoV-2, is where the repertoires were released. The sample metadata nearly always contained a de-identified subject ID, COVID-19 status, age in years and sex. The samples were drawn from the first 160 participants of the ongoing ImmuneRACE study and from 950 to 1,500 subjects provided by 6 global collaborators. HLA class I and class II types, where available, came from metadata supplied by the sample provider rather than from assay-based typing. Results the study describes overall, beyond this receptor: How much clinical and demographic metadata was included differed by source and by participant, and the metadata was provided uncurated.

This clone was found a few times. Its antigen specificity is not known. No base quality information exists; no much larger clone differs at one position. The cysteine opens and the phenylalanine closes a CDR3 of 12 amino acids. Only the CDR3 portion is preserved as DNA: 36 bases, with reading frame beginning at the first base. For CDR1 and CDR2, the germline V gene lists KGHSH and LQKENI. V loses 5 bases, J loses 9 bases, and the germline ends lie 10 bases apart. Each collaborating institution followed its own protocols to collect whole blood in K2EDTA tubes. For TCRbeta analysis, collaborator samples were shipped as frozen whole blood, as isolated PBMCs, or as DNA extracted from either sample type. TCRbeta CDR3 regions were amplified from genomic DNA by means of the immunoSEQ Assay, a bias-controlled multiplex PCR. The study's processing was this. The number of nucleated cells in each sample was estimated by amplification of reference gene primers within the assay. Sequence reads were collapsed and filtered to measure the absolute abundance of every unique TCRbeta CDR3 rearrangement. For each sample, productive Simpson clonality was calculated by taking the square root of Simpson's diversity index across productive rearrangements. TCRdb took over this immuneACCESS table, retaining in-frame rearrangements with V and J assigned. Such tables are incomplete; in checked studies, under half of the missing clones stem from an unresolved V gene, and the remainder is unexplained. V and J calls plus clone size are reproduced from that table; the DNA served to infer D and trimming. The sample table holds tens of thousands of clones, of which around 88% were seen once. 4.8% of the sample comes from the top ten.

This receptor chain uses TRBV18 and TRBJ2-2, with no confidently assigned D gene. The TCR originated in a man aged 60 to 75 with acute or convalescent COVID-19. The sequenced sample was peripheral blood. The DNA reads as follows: TGTGCCAGCTCAGATTATGGCCGGGAGCTGTTTTTT. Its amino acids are CASSDYGRELFF.